This T cell receptor (beta chain) was found in a study of T cells in Graves' hyperthyroidism and ophthalmopathy. Looking at the study overall: Any treatment followed the collection of peripheral blood at initial diagnosis.

This clonotype was seen just once. Authors of the study amplified TCR beta CDR3 regions from RNA transcripts. The HTBI set primed first-round TCR CDR3 RT-PCR. One entry per CDR3 protein, called by TCRdb with MiXCR from the multiplex PCR reads. The data show about 350,000 distinct CDR3 sequences, about 15% seen once. The sample consisted of blood. This clonotype was sampled from a woman aged 25 to 39 with Graves' hyperthyroidism.

This chain's CDR3 is CASSAITGQGASGELFF. The CDR3 DNA reads TGTGCCAGCAGCGCCATTACTGGACAGGGGGCTTCCGGGGAGCTGTTTTTT. The gene calls are TRBV7-2 and TRBJ2-2, with 11 bases aligning to TRBD1. V gave up 5 bases and J gave up 6 bases; unmatched junction bases: 11. The V gene's germline CDR1 is SGHTA and CDR2 FQGNSA. The CDR3 totals 17 residues.